This TCR beta chain originates from a study of shared clonotypes between healthy human individuals. Here immunoSEQ multiplex PCR was the method, and the copy in TCRdb shows in-frame clones only, minus some. The sample has 2 million to 3 million clones, 93% seen once; the top ten hold approximately 0.37%. The CDR3 runs 14 residues. Germline CDR1 reads SNHLY; CDR2 reads FYNNEI. The V gene lost 6 bases and the J gene lost 1 base, with 9 bases spanning the gap. The source of this sequence is a young man in good health. Some clones in this sample may be carry-over from other donors' samples. Specimen: naive CD4+ T cells from PBMCs. Sample subset: CD45RA+ positively selected. The chain couples TRBV2 to TRBJ2-2, with D possibly matching TRBD2 (5 bases). Written as DNA, the CDR3 is TGTGCCAGCAGCGTCAGCGGGAACACCGGGGAGCTGTTTTTT. Protein: CASSVSGNTGELFF.